The following is a T cell receptor (beta chain) sequence with its context. Its antigen is not known. When sampled, the donors appeared nominally healthy, though they likely had unrecorded immune exposures. This CDR3 is 14 amino acids long. Germline V CDR1 and CDR2: MDHEN, SYDVKM. Trimming shortened V by 5 bases and J by 2 bases, and 13 bases separated the two germline ends. The entry originates in a study of cytomegalovirus exposure and HLA in healthy donors. The PCR contained 60 Vbeta and 13 Jbeta primers. The data were produced by immunoSEQ multiplex PCR, yet TCRdb's version contains in-frame clones alone and is incomplete. Its table records under 200,000 clones. Regarding the study as a whole: Using the classifier, cytomegalovirus status was reportedly diagnosed with high specificity and sensitivity. V segments that were indistinguishable, TRBV6-2 and TRBV6-3 among them, were omitted from analysis. Other equally common chains were less clonally expanded than HLA-associated TCR beta chains, a later analysis showed.

V usage is TRBV28 and J usage is TRBJ2-7; the D is unclear. The sample was PBMCs. This TCR came from a woman aged 18-29 years in good health and CMV-seropositive. CDR3 sequence: CASSTHKSPYEQYF. CDR3 in DNA: TGTGCCAGCAGTACACACAAGTCTCCCTACGAGCAGTACTTC.